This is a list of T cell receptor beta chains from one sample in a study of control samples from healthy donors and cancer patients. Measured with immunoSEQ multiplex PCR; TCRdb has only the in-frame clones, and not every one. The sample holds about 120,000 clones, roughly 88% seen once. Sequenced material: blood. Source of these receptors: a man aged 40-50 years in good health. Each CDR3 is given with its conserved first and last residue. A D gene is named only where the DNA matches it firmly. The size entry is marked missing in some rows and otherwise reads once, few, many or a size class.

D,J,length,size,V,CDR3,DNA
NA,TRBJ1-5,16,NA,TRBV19,CASSTVWGQNNQPQHF,TGTGCCAGTAGTACTGTGTGGGGCCAGAACAATCAGCCCCAGCATTTT
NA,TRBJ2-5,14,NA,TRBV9,CASSVGSGLGTQYF,TGTGCCAGCAGCGTAGGTTCCGGCTTGGGGACCCAGTACTTC
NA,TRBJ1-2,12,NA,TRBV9,CASRGVDYGYTF,TGTGCCAGCAGGGGGGTGGACTATGGCTACACCTTC
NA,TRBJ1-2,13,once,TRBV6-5,CASSYGWGLGYTF,TGTGCCAGCAGTTACGGGTGGGGGCTTGGCTACACCTTC
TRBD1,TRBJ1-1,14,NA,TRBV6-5,CASSWDRVNTEAFF,TGTGCCAGCAGTTGGGACAGGGTGAACACTGAAGCTTTCTTT
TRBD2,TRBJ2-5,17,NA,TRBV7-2,CASSLAHLGTSQETQYF,TGTGCCAGCAGCTTAGCGCATTTGGGGACTAGCCAAGAGACCCAGTACTTC
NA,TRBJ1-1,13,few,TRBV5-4,CASSNTQSTEAFF,TGTGCCAGCAGCAATACACAGTCCACTGAAGCTTTCTTT
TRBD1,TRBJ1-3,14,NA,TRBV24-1,CATSETGFGGTIYF,TGTGCCACCAGTGAGACAGGGTTTGGTGGCACCATATATTTT
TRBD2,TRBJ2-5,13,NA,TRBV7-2,CASSLEAGGTQYF,TGTGCCAGCAGCTTAGAAGCGGGAGGGACCCAGTACTTC
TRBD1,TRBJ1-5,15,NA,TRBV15,CATSRDKGTGQPQHF,TGTGCCACCAGCAGAGATAAGGGGACAGGGCAGCCCCAGCATTTT
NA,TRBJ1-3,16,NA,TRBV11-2,CASSLRDSSSGNTIYF,TGTGCCAGCAGCTTAAGAGACAGCAGCTCTGGAAACACCATATATTTT
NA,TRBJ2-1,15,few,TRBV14,CASSQDGARANEQFF,TGTGCCAGCAGCCAAGACGGGGCCCGGGCAAATGAGCAGTTCTTC
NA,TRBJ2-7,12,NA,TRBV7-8,CASSLHGYEQYF,TGTGCCAGCAGCCTACACGGTTACGAGCAGTACTTC
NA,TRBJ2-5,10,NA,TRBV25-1,CASIKETQYF,TGTGCCAGCATCAAAGAGACCCAGTACTTC
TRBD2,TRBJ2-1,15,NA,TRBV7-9,CASSPGLADHNEQFF,TGTGCCAGCAGCCCGGGACTAGCGGACCACAATGAGCAGTTCTTC
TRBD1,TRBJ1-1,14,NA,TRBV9,CASSEGQDSLGAFF,TGTGCCAGCAGCGAGGGACAGGACTCTTTGGGAGCTTTCTTT
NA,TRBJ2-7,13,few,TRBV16,CASSHYHSYEQYF,TGTGCCAGCAGCCATTACCACTCCTACGAGCAGTACTTC
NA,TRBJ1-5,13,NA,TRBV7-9,CASSADGNQPQHF,TGTGCCAGCAGCGCCGATGGCAATCAGCCCCAGCATTTT
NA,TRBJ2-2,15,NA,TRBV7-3,CASSLTAANTGELFF,TGTGCCAGCAGCTTAACTGCAGCGAACACCGGGGAGCTGTTTTTT
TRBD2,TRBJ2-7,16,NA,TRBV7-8,CASSLAGLAGGYEQYF,TGTGCCAGCAGCTTAGCTGGACTAGCGGGGGGTTACGAGCAGTACTTC
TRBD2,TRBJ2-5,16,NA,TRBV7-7,CASSGAGTSGGETQYF,TGTGCCAGCAGCGGGGCCGGGACTAGCGGGGGGGAGACCCAGTACTTC
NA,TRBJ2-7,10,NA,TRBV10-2,CASSTYEQYF,TGCGCCAGCAGTACCTACGAGCAGTACTTC
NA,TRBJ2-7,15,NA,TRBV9,CASSVVPDGTYEQYF,TGTGCCAGCAGCGTAGTCCCTGACGGAACCTACGAGCAGTACTTC
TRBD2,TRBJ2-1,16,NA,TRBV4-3,CASSQGWTSGGNEQFF,TGCGCCAGCAGCCAGGGGTGGACTAGCGGGGGAAATGAGCAGTTCTTC
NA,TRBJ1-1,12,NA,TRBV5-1,CASSSLKKEAFF,TGCGCCAGCAGCTCCCTCAAAAAGGAAGCTTTCTTT
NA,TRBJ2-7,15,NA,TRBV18,CASSPPGSPSYEQYF,TGTGCCAGCTCACCACCAGGGAGTCCATCCTACGAGCAGTACTTC